The 5 T cell receptor beta chains reported below all come from one sample, sequenced in a study of T cells after posttransplantation cyclophosphamide. TCRdb's copy holds only in-frame clones and misses some; the assay was immunoSEQ multiplex PCR. Seen here are about 21,000 clones, 95% to 99% observed once, and the top ten hold less than 0.15%. Sequencing input: naive CD8+ T cells sorted from PBMCs. The receptors stem from a man aged 40-50 years in good health, CMV-negative, and a related stem cell transplant donor.

This chain joins TRBV5-5 and TRBJ2-5; TRBD1 is a possible D gene (5 bases). V was trimmed by 3 bases and J by 4 bases, leaving 16 bases between them. The CDR3 sequence is 15 residues long. Per the germline V gene, CDR1 is SGHKS and CDR2 is YYEKEE (reference sequence). The CDR3 DNA follows: TGTGCCAGCAGCTCCCCGCGTGGGGCGCTAGAGACCCAGTACTTC. Translation: CASSSPRGALETQYF.

The chain links TRBV7-2 to TRBJ2-3; tentatively, D is TRBD2 (6 bases). Germline V lookup: CDR1 SGHTA, CDR2 FQGNSA. The V and J ends lost 3 bases and 4 bases respectively, with 14 bases between them. The CDR3 has 15 residues. The CDR3 reads CASSLLAEFADTQYF. The CDR3 DNA reads TGTGCCAGCAGCTTGTTAGCGGAGTTTGCAGATACGCAGTATTTT. Using reference TRBV7-2 and TRBJ2-3 for the parts outside the CDR3, the full variable domain is GAGVSQSPSNKVTEKGKDVELRCDPISGHTALYWYRQSLGQGLEFLIYFQGNSAPDKSGLPSDRFSAERTGGSVSTLTIQRTQQEDSAVYLCASSLLAEFADTQYFGPGTRLTVL.

V is TRBV4-1 and J is TRBJ1-2, with 11 bases aligning to TRBD1. Losses at the gene ends were 4 bases for V and 0 bases for J; bases not matched to a gene: 1. Germline assignment: CDR1 MGHRA and CDR2 YSYEKL. The CDR3 contains 15 residues. CDR3: CASSPGQGANYGYTF. The CDR3 DNA is TGCGCCAGCAGCCCGGGACAGGGGGCTAACTATGGCTACACCTTC.

The chain couples TRBV25-1 to TRBJ2-1; D is uncertain. Between the trimmed V and J ends, which lost 4 bases and 8 bases, there was a span of 6 bases. CDR1 is MGHDK, CDR2 SYGVNS, per germline. This CDR3 comprises 11 residues. CDR3 in amino acids: CASSGGHEQFF. In DNA form, the CDR3 reads TGTGCCAGCAGTGGAGGTCATGAGCAGTTCTTC.

This rearrangement joins TRBV27 to TRBJ2-1; TRBD1 aligns across 7 bases. There are 12 residues in the CDR3. The V and J ends lost 6 bases and 4 bases, in that order; junction bases with no gene match: 0. Germline V gene data show CDR1 as MNHEY and CDR2 as SMNVEV (reference sequence). The CDR3: CASRGQYNEQFF. CDR3 nucleotides: TGTGCCAGCAGGGGACAGTACAATGAGCAGTTCTTC.